These T cell receptor beta chains were read from a single sample in a study of Tregs in tolerant kidney transplant recipients. Generated by immunoSEQ multiplex PCR, the TCRdb table keeps only in-frame clones and is missing some. The sample lists about 110,000 clones, 90% seen once, with more than 0.3% in the top ten. The material was CD4+ T cells from blood, obtained before the transplant. Every receptor here comes from a human donor who received a combined kidney and bone marrow transplant. Both conserved end residues are part of each CDR3. D genes are given only for firm matches. Part of the rows lack a size; the others show once, few, many or a class for expanded clones.

d_call	clone_size	v_call	cdr3_length	j_call	cdr3_aa	cdr3_nt
.	once	TRBV5-6	16	TRBJ2-3	CASSLLGGTSTDTQYF	TGTGCCAGCAGCTTATTGGGCGGGACTAGCACAGATACGCAGTATTTT
.	.	TRBV5-1	15	TRBJ1-3	CASSPGEGSGNTIYF	TGCGCCAGCAGCCCAGGGGAGGGTTCTGGAAACACCATATATTTT
.	once	TRBV11-2	17	TRBJ2-7	CASSLTERARSSYEQYF	TGTGCCAGCAGCTTAACGGAGCGGGCCAGGAGCTCCTACGAGCAGTACTTC
TRBD1	.	TRBV29-1	14	TRBJ1-2	CSAESGQGGWGYTF	TGCAGCGCAGAATCGGGACAGGGAGGTTGGGGCTACACCTTC
TRBD1	.	TRBV5-6	17	TRBJ1-2	CASSSTGTGTAFYGYTF	TGTGCCAGCAGCTCGACCGGGACAGGAACAGCCTTCTATGGCTACACCTTC
TRBD2	.	TRBV18	14	TRBJ2-2	CASSGLAGDGELFF	TGTGCCAGCTCAGGACTAGCGGGAGACGGGGAGCTGTTTTTT
TRBD1	few	TRBV27	13	TRBJ1-2	CASSETGRYGYTF	TGTGCCAGCAGTGAGACAGGGCGCTATGGCTACACCTTC
.	once	TRBV20-1	11	TRBJ2-3	CSALNLDTQYF	TGCAGTGCCCTAAACCTAGATACGCAGTATTTT
.	.	TRBV6-6	15	TRBJ2-5	CASSYGAGRQETQYF	TGTGCCAGCAGTTACGGGGCGGGGCGCCAAGAGACCCAGTACTTC
.	.	TRBV28	16	TRBJ2-6	CASSPGWSPGANVLTF	TGTGCCAGCAGTCCGGGGTGGAGTCCTGGGGCCAACGTCCTGACTTTC
TRBD1	.	TRBV18	15	TRBJ1-5	CASSPQTGDQQPQHF	TGTGCCAGCTCACCACAGACAGGGGACCAACAGCCCCAGCATTTT
.	.	TRBV19	12	TRBJ1-2	CASLGRLYGYTF	TGTGCCTCCCTTGGGAGACTCTATGGCTACACCTTC
TRBD2	.	TRBV7-2	14	TRBJ2-5	CASSPSGAQETQYF	TGTGCCAGCAGCCCTAGCGGGGCCCAAGAGACCCAGTACTTC
.	.	TRBV10-3	13	TRBJ1-4	CASSTQSGEKLFF	TGTGCCAGCTCCACACAGTCTGGGGAAAAACTGTTTTTT
.	.	TRBV7-8	16	TRBJ2-3	CASSPGLSRGADTQYF	TGTGCCAGCAGCCCCGGACTCAGCCGTGGGGCAGATACGCAGTATTTT
.	.	TRBV10-3	13	TRBJ1-2	CAISETADYGYTF	TGTGCCATCAGTGAAACAGCTGACTATGGCTACACCTTC
.	.	TRBV28	13	TRBJ2-5	CASSLRGQETQYF	TGTGCCAGCAGTTTACGGGGGCAAGAGACCCAGTACTTC
TRBD1	.	TRBV19	13	TRBJ1-4	CASRRQGGEKLFF	TGTGCCAGTAGGAGACAGGGTGGCGAAAAACTGTTTTTT
.	.	TRBV28	13	TRBJ2-7	CASSLARSYEQYF	TGTGCCAGCAGTCTGGCACGCTCCTACGAGCAGTACTTC
TRBD1	.	TRBV7-8	14	TRBJ2-7	CASSKDRAAYEQYF	TGTGCCAGCAGCAAAGACAGGGCCGCCTACGAGCAGTACTTC
.	.	TRBV21-1	18	TRBJ2-2	CASSKNGTGGLDTGELFF	TGTGCCAGCAGCAAAAATGGGACAGGGGGCTTGGACACCGGGGAGCTGTTTTTT
TRBD2	.	TRBV10-2	16	TRBJ2-1	CASSGDPGLSYNEQFF	TGCGCCAGCAGTGGGGACCCGGGACTATCCTACAATGAGCAGTTCTTC
TRBD1	few	TRBV5-4	14	TRBJ2-7	CASSLEDRFYEQYF	TGTGCCAGCAGCTTGGAGGACAGGTTCTACGAGCAGTACTTC
.	.	TRBV7-6	16	TRBJ2-1	CASSLVGGADYNEQFF	TGTGCCAGCAGCTTAGTTGGGGGGGCTGATTACAATGAGCAGTTCTTC
.	.	TRBV11-3	15	TRBJ1-2	CASSLPRLASYGYTF	TGTGCCAGCAGCTTACCCCGTTTAGCGAGCTATGGCTACACCTTC
.	.	TRBV5-1	16	TRBJ1-1	CASSNDWGRMNTEAFF	TGCGCCAGCAGCAACGACTGGGGCAGAATGAACACTGAAGCTTTCTTT
TRBD1	.	TRBV5-1	15	TRBJ1-4	CASSRRGTANEKLFF	TGCGCCAGCTCCAGGCGCGGGACAGCTAATGAAAAACTGTTTTTT
.	.	TRBV7-9	13	TRBJ1-2	CASSGSGFDGYTF	TGTGCCAGCAGCGGGTCAGGGTTCGATGGCTACACCTTC
TRBD1	.	TRBV6-5	14	TRBJ1-1	CASSWTGRNTEAFF	TGTGCCAGCAGTTGGACAGGGAGGAACACTGAAGCTTTCTTT
.	.	TRBV27	15	TRBJ1-3	CASSVNRVSGNTIYF	TGTGCCAGCAGTGTAAACAGGGTCTCTGGAAACACCATATATTTT
.	.	TRBV9	17	TRBJ2-6	CASSVAVRGAGANVLTF	TGTGCCAGCAGCGTAGCGGTTCGGGGTGCTGGGGCCAACGTCCTGACTTTC
.	once	TRBV2	11	TRBJ2-2	CARRNTGELFF	TGTGCCAGGAGAAACACCGGGGAGCTGTTTTTT
TRBD2	few	TRBV29-1	12	TRBJ2-5	CSVDGEGETQYF	TGCAGCGTTGACGGGGAGGGAGAGACCCAGTACTTC
TRBD2	.	TRBV9	16	TRBJ2-7	CASSADRTSGSNEQYF	TGTGCCAGCAGCGCGGACCGGACTAGCGGTTCTAACGAGCAGTACTTC
TRBD1	.	TRBV6-6	15	TRBJ2-7	CASSTEDRVPYEQYF	TGTGCCAGCAGTACCGAGGACAGGGTGCCCTACGAGCAGTACTTC
.	.	TRBV5-1	14	TRBJ1-3	CASSLASSGNTIYF	TGCGCCAGCAGCTTGGCCAGCTCTGGAAACACCATATATTTT
.	.	TRBV9	14	TRBJ2-3	CASSGRGARDTQYF	TGTGCCAGCAGCGGCCGAGGAGCCCGGGATACGCAGTATTTT
TRBD1	.	TRBV7-2	14	TRBJ1-2	CASTIDRGRTGYTF	TGTGCCAGCACCATTGACAGGGGCCGGACTGGCTACACCTTC
TRBD2	.	TRBV6-1	17	TRBJ2-3	CASSEMRDSGGTDTQYF	TGTGCCAGCAGTGAAATGCGGGATAGCGGGGGGACAGATACGCAGTATTTT
TRBD1	.	TRBV27	16	TRBJ1-5	CASRPTGVAGNQPQHF	TGTGCCAGCAGGCCGACAGGGGTGGCGGGCAATCAGCCCCAGCATTTT
.	.	TRBV28	15	TRBJ1-5	CASSLSRTGIMPQHF	TGTGCCAGCAGTTTATCCAGAACAGGGATCATGCCCCAGCATTTT